Below are 8 T cell receptor beta chains sequenced from a single sample in a study of T cell changes during pregnancy in multiple sclerosis. This table comes from immunoSEQ multiplex PCR, and its TCRdb copy is limited to in-frame clones, with some not included. The table has tens of thousands of clones, roughly nine tenths seen once. The material was CD8+ T cells from peripheral blood mononuclear cells, obtained before pregnancy. The receptors were sampled from a female donor with multiple sclerosis, enrolled in a pregnancy study.

V is TRBV5-1 and J is TRBJ2-5; 8 nucleotides line up with TRBD1. The length of the CDR3 is 12 residues. J was trimmed by 3 bases and V by 7 bases; bases with no gene match: 2. CDR1 SGHRS and CDR2 YFSETQ come from the germline V gene. The CDR3 DNA reads TGCGCCAGCGCGGGACAGGAAGAGACCCAGTACTTC. Amino acids: CASAGQEETQYF.

The V and J genes are TRBV7-9 and TRBJ2-7, with D possibly TRBD1 on 6 matching bases. The CDR3 length is 15 residues. Germline assignment: CDR1 SEHNR and CDR2 FQNEAQ (reference sequence). V was pared by 4 bases and J by 2 bases, with 15 bases between. CDR3 coding DNA: TGTGCCAGCAGCTCTCGGGACAACCGCCCCTACGAGCAGTACTTC. Amino acid sequence: CASSSRDNRPYEQYF. The variable domain in full, completed from reference TRBV7-9 and TRBJ2-7, reads DTGVSQNPRHKITKRGQNVTFRCDPISEHNRLYWYRQTLGQGPEFLTYFQNEAQLEKSRLLSDRFSAERPKGSFSTLEIQRTEQGDSAMYLCASSSRDNRPYEQYFGPGTRLTVT.

The rearrangement joins TRBV4-1 to TRBJ1-5; a weak D match, TRBD1 (6 bases). Germline loops: CDR1 MGHRA, CDR2 YSYEKL. The CDR3 consists of 16 residues. Trimming stripped 0 bases from V and 3 bases from J, with 12 bases between. CDR3 DNA: TGCGCCAGCAGCCAAGAGGACAGAAGAGACAATCAGCCCCAGCATTTT. Its translation: CASSQEDRRDNQPQHF.

J is TRBJ1-2 and V is TRBV9; TRBD1 is a possible D gene (5 bases). Trimming took off 3 bases at V and 4 bases at J, with 13 bases between the two ends. This CDR3 has 14 amino acids. Germline CDR1 and CDR2: SGDLS and YYNGEE. The CDR3 spells CASSGRQTPYGYTF. In DNA form, the CDR3 reads TGTGCCAGCAGCGGTCGACAGACGCCCTATGGCTACACCTTC.

The CDR3 bases are TGTGCCAGTAGGGTCCATACATCGGACAGGGGGCGTGATCCGTCTGGCTACACCTTC. Protein: CASRVHTSDRGRDPSGYTF. V gene TRBV19 combines with J gene TRBJ1-2; 11 bases fit TRBD1. The CDR3 covers 19 residues. The germline CDR1 and CDR2 sequences are LNHDA and SQIVND (reference sequence). Unmatched junction bases numbered 22, after V lost 6 bases and J lost 7 bases.

This chain joins TRBV6-1 and TRBJ2-7, with D uncertain. This CDR3 is built from 12 residues. V was shortened by 1 base and J by 4 bases, with 5 bases between the two germline ends. Germline values: CDR1 MNHNS, CDR2 SASEGT. The CDR3 is CASSEDQYEQYF. CDR3 nucleotides: TGTGCCAGCAGTGAAGATCAGTACGAGCAGTACTTC.

The CDR3 is CASSYEPQETQYF. In DNA form, the CDR3 reads TGTGCCAGCAGCTACGAGCCCCAAGAGACCCAGTACTTC. The chain combines TRBV11-2 with TRBJ2-5; D remains unclear. From germline, CDR1 is SGHAT and CDR2 FQNNGV. This CDR3 region has 13 residues. The V end lost 4 bases, the J end lost 1 base, and 7 bases lay between the germline ends.

The rearrangement joins TRBV30 to TRBJ2-2; the match to TRBD2 covers 7 bases. Trimming took 0 bases from V and 3 from J; bases not matched to a gene: 13. This CDR3 comprises 18 residues. In germline, CDR1 is GTSNPN, CDR2 SVGIG (reference sequence). The DNA for the CDR3 is TGTGCCTGGAGTGTAGGTCACCCGGGGGGTTATGACACCGGGGAGCTGTTTTTT. This translates into CAWSVGHPGGYDTGELFF.